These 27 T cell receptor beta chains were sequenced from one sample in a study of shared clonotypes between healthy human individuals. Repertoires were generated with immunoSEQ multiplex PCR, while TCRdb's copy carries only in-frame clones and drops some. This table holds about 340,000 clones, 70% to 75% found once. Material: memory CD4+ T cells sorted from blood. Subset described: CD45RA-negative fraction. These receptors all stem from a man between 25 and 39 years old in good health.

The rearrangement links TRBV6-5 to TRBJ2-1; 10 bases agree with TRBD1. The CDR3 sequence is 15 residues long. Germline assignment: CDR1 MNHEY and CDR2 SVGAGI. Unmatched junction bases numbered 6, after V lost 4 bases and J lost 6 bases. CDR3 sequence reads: CASSSRQGAINEQFF. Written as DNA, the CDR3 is TGTGCCAGCAGTTCGCGACAGGGGGCGATCAATGAGCAGTTCTTC.

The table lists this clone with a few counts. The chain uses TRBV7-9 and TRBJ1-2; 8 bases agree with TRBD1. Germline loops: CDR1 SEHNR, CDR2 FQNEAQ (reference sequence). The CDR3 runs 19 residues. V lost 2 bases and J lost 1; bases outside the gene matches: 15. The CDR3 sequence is CASSLRKTGQGSDNYGYTF. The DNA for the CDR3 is TGTGCCAGCAGCTTACGAAAAACAGGACAGGGATCGGATAACTATGGCTACACCTTC.

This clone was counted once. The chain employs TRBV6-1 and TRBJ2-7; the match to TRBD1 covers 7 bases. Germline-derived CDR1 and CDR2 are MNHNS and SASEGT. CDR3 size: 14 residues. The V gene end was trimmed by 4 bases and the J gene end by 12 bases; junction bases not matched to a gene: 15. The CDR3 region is CASSATGDRSMRYF. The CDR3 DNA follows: TGTGCCAGCAGTGCTACAGGGGATCGCTCGATGCGGTACTTC.

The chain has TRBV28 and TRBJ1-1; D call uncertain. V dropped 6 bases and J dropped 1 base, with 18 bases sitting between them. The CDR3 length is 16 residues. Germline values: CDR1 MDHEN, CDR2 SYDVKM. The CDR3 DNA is TGTGCCAGCAGCAAAGATACGGGTCAGAGGAACACTGAAGCTTTCTTT. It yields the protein CASSKDTGQRNTEAFF.

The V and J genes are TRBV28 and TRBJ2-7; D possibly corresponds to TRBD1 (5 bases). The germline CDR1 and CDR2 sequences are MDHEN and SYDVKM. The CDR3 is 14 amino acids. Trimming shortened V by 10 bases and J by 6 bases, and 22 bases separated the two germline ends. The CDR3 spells CAIKPPTAHFEQYF. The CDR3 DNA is TGTGCCATCAAACCTCCGACAGCCCATTTCGAGCAGTACTTC. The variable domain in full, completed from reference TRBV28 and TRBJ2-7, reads DVKVTQSSRYLVKRTGEKVFLECVQDMDHENMFWYRQDPGLGLRLIYFSYDVKMKEKGDIPEGYSVSREKKERFSLILESASTNQTSMYLCAIKPPTAHFEQYFGPGTRLTVT.

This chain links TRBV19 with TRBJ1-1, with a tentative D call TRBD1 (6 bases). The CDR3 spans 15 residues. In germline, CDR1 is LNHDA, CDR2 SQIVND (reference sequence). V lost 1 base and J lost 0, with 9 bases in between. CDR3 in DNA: TGTGCCAGTAGTATAGGTGGGACACTGAACACTGAAGCTTTCTTT. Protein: CASSIGGTLNTEAFF.

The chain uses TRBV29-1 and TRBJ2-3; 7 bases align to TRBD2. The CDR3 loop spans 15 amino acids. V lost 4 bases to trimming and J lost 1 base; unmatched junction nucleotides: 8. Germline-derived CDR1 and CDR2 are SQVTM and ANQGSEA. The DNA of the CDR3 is TGCAGCGTTGGACGGGAGGCCCTTGGCACAGATACGCAGTATTTT. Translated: CSVGREALGTDTQYF.

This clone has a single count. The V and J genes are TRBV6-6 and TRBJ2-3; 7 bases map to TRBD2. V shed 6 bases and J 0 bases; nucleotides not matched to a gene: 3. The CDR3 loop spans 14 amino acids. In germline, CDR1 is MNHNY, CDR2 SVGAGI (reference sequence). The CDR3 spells CASRNSGSTDTQYF. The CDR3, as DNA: TGTGCCAGCAGGAATAGCGGGAGCACAGATACGCAGTATTTT.

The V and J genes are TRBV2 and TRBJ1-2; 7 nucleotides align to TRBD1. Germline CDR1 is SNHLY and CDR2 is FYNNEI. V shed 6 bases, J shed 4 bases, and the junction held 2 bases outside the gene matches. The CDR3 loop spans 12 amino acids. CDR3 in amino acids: CASRTGFYGYTF. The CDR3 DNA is TGTGCCAGCAGGACAGGGTTCTATGGCTACACCTTC.

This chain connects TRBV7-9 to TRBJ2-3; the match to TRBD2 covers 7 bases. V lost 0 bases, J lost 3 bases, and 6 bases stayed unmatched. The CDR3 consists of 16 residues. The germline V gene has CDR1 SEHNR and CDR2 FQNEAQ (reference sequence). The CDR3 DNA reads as TGTGCCAGCAGCTTAGCGGAGACTAGCAGGACAGATACGCAGTATTTT. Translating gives CASSLAETSRTDTQYF.

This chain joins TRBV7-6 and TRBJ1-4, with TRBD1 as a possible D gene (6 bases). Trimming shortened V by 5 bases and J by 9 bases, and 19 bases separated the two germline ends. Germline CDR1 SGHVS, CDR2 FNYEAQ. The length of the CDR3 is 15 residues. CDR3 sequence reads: CASSPHRDPGKKLFF. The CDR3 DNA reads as TGTGCCAGCAGCCCACACAGGGACCCCGGAAAAAAACTGTTTTTT.

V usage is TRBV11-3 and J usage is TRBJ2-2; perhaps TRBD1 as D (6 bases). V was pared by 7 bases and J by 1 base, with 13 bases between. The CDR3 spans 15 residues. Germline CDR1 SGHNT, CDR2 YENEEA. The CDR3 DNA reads TGTGCCAGCAAAACCGGGACACTGAACACCGGGGAGCTGTTTTTT. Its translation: CASKTGTLNTGELFF.

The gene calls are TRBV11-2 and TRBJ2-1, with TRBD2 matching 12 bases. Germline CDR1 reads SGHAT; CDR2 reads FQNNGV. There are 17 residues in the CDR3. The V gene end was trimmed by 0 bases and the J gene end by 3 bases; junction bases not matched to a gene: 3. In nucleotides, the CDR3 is TGTGCCAGCAGCTTAGAGATGACTAGCGGGAGCTACAATGAGCAGTTCTTC. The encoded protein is CASSLEMTSGSYNEQFF.

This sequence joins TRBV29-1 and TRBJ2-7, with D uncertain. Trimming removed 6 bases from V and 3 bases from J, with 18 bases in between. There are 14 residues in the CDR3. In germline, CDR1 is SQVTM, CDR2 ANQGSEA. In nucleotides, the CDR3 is TGCAGCGTGGCACGACAATCAGCGCTCTACGAGCAGTACTTC. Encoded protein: CSVARQSALYEQYF.

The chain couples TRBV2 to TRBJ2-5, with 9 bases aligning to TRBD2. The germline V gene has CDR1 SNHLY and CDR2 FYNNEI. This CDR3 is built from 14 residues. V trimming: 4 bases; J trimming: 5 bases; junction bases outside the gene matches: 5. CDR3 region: CASSARGGAETQYF. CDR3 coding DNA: TGTGCCAGCAGTGCCCGCGGGGGGGCGGAGACCCAGTACTTC.

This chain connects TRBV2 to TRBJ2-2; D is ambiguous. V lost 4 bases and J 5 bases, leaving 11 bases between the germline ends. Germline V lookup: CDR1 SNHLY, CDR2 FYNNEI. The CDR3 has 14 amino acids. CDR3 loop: CASSGEARTGELFF. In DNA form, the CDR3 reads TGTGCCAGCAGTGGCGAGGCAAGGACCGGGGAGCTGTTTTTT.

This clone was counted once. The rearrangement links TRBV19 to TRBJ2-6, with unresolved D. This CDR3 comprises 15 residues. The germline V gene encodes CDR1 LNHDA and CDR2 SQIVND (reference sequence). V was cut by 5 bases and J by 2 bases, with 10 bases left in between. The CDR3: CASSPTLAGANVLTF. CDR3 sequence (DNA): TGTGCCAGTAGTCCAACGTTAGCTGGGGCCAACGTCCTGACTTTC.

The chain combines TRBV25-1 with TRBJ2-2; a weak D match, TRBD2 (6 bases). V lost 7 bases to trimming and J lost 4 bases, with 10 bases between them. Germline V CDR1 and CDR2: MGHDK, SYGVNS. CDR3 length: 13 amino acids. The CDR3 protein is CASTGGTTGELFF. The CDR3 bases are TGTGCCAGCACGGGCGGGACCACCGGGGAGCTGTTTTTT.

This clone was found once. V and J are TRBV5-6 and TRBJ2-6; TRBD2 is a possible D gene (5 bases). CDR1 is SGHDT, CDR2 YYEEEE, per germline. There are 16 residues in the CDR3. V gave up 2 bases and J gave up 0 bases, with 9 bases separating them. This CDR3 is CASSFVGDSGANVLTF. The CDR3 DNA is TGTGCCAGCAGCTTCGTGGGAGACTCTGGGGCCAACGTCCTGACTTTC.

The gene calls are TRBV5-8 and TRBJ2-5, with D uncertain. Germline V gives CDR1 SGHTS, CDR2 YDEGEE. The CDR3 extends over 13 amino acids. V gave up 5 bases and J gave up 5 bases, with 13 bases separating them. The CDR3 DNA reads TGTGCCAGCAGACAGATGTTTTCCGAGACCCAGTACTTC. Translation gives CASRQMFSETQYF. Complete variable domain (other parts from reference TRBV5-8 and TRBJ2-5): EAGVTQSPTHLIKTRGQQATLRCSPISGHTSVYWYQQALGLGLQFLLWYDEGEERNRGNFPPRFSGRQFPNYSSELNVNALELEDSALYLCASRQMFSETQYFGPGTRLLVL.

The CDR3 coding sequence is TGTGCCAGCAGTGGATGGACTAGCGGGAGGCCCGGGGAGCTGTTTTTT. This codes for CASSGWTSGRPGELFF. V is TRBV6-1 and J is TRBJ2-2; 14 bases line up with TRBD2. CDR1 and CDR2 from the germline V gene are MNHNS and SASEGT. The CDR3 length is 16 residues. V trimming: 4 bases; J trimming: 6 bases; junction bases outside the gene matches: 4.

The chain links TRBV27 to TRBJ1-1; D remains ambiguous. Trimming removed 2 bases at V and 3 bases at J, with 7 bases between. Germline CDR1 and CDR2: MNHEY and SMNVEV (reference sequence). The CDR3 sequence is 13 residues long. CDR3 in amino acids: CASSLSRYTEAFF. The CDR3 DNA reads TGTGCCAGCAGTTTAAGCCGATACACTGAAGCTTTCTTT.

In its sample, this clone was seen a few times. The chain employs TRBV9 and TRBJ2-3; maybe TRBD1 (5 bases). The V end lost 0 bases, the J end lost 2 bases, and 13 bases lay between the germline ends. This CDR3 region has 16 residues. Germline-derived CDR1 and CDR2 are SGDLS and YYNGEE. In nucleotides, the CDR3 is TGTGCCAGCAGCGTAGATGTGGACACTTACACAGATACGCAGTATTTT. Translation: CASSVDVDTYTDTQYF.

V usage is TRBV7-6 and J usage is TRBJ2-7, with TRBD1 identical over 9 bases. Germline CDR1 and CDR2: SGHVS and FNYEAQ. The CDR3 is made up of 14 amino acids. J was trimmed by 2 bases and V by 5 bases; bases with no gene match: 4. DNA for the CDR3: TGTGCCAGCAGCACCCGGACAGGGGCCTACGAGCAGTACTTC. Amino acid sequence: CASSTRTGAYEQYF.

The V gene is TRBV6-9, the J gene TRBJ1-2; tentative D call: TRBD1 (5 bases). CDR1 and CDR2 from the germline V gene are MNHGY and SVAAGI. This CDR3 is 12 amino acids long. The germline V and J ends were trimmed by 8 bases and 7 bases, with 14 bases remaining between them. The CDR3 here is CASRLGESGYTF. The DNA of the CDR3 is TGTGCCAGCCGTTTGGGGGAGAGTGGCTACACCTTC.

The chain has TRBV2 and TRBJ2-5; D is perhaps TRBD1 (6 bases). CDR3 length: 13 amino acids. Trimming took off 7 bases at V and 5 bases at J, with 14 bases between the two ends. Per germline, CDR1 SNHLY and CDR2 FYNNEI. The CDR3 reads CASIRGSLETQYF. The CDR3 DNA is TGTGCCAGCATTAGGGGGTCGCTTGAGACCCAGTACTTC.

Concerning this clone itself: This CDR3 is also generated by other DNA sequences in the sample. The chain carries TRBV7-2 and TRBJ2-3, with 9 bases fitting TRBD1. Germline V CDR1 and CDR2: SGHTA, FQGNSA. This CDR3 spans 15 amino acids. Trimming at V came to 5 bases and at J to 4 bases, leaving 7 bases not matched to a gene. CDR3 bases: TGTGCCAGCAGCCTCGGGACAGGGTGGGCAGATACGCAGTATTTT. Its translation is CASSLGTGWADTQYF.